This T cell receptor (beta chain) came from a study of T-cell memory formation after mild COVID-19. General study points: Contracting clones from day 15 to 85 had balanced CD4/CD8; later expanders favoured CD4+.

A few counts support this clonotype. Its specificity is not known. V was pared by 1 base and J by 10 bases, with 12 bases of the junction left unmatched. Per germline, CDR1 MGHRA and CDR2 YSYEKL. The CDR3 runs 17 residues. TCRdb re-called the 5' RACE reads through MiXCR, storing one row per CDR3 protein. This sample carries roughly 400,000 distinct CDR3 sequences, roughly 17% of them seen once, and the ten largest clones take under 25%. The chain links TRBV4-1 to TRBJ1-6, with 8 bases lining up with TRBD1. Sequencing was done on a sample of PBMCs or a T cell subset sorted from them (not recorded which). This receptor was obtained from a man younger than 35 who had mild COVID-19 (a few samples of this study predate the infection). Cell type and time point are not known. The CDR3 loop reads CASSQVRAGGDGSPLHF. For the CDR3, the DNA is TGCGCCAGCAGCCAAGTTCGGGCAGGGGGCGATGGGTCACCCCTCCACTTT.